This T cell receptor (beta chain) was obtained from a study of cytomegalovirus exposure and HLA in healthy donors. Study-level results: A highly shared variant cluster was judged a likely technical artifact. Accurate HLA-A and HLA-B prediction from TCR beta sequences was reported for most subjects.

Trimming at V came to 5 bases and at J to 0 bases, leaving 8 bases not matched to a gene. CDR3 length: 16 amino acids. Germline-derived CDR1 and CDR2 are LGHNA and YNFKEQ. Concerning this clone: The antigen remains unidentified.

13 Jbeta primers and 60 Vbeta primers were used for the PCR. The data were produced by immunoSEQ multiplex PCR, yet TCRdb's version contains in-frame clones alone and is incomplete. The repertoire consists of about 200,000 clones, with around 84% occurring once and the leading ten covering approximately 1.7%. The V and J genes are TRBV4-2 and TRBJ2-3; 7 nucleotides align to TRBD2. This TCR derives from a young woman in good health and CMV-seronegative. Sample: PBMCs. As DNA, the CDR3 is TGTGCCAGCAGCACGGGGGGAGCGTCTAGCACAGATACGCAGTATTTT. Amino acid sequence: CASSTGGASSTDTQYF.